The T cell receptor (beta chain) under discussion was sequenced for a study of blood T cell repertoires in COVID-19. Overall study context: Sources were T cells, B-cell-depleted T cells, or PBMCs; the material itself was cDNA or gDNA.

With V trimmed by 2 bases and J by 12 bases, 6 bases remained unmatched. The CDR3 extends over 12 amino acids. Germline values: CDR1 SGHRS, CDR2 YFSETQ. Original data processing: Scientists estimated how many nucleated cells there were by amplifying reference gene primers. Sequencing used immunoSEQ multiplex PCR; TCRdb keeps in-frame clones, though not all of them. Clonal size and the V and J genes are those of that table, whereas D and trimming came from the DNA. The table includes hundreds of thousands of clones, 75% to 90% detected once. Participants spanned ages about 18 to 100 years and resided in about 24 US areas. Participants had their cohort set by participant-reported clinical history.

This TCR was recovered from a man aged 40-49 years who had recovered from COVID-19. Sequenced input: PBMCs or T cells enriched from blood (not recorded which). The chain uses TRBV5-1 and TRBJ1-2; TRBD1 matches at 8 bases. CDR3 region: CASSLGQGRDTF. DNA of the CDR3: TGCGCCAGCAGCTTAGGACAGGGACGCGACACCTTC.